A single T cell receptor beta chain is shown here with its context. Its matching antigen is unknown. Sequenced by immunoSEQ multiplex PCR; TCRdb stores in-frame clones only, minus some. The repertoire holds over 10,000 clones, with approximately 84% as singletons. This record belongs to a study of graft-versus-host responses after intestinal transplantation. Overall study: Transplant types were multivisceral, liver-intestinal, or isolated intestinal. Tacrolimus plus steroids were given to all recipients for about three years, preceded by anti-thymocyte globulin induction.

From germline, CDR1 is MNHGY and CDR2 SAAAGT. The CDR3 has 15 amino acids. V was pared by 8 bases and J by 3 bases, with 19 bases between. Study results and limitations: Among recipient marrow samples, GvH clones were found; some appeared first in ileum or blood. HvG clone declines early post-transplant were associated with peak circulating GvH levels.

This sequence was found in a human patient who received an intestinal transplant, so some T cells may come from the graft donor. The chain links TRBV6-8 to TRBJ1-2; weak D call: TRBD1 (5 bases). The input for sequencing was PBMCs, taken roughly 310 days after intestinal transplant. CDR3 DNA: TGTGCCAGCGGGGCGGGGCCGGTTTTCCACTATGGCTACACCTTC. Residues: CASGAGPVFHYGYTF.